This TCR beta chain was recovered during a study of blood T cell repertoires in COVID-19. Germline V gene sequence: CDR1 SGHRS, CDR2 YFSETQ. Trimming stripped 4 bases from V and 4 bases from J, with 14 bases between. This CDR3 comprises 14 residues. Recovered Cohort 3 donors showed two negative PCRs, clearance, or symptom resolution. Original handling: Amplifying reference gene primers gave estimates of nucleated cell counts. Data came from immunoSEQ multiplex PCR; TCRdb stores just in-frame clones and leaves some out. V and J calls and clone size come straight from that table; D and trimming were deduced from the DNA. The data hold 300,000 to 350,000 clones, with roughly 85% observed a single time.

Sequenced: PBMCs or T cells enriched from blood (not recorded which). This sequence was found in a man younger than 40 who had recovered from COVID-19. The gene calls are TRBV5-1 and TRBJ1-1; TRBD1 might be the D (5 bases). CDR3 DNA sequence: TGCGCCAGCAGCATATCGACAGCTGTCACTGAAGCTTTCTTT. This encodes CASSISTAVTEAFF.